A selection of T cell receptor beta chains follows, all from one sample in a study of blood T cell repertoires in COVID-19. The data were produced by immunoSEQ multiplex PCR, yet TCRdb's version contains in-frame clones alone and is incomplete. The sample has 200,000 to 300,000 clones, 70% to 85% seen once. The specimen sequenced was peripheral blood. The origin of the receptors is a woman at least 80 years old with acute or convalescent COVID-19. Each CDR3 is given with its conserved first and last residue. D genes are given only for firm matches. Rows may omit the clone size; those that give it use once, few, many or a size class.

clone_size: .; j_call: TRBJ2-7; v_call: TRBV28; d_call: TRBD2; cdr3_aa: CASSLQGLAGGSREQYF; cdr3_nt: TGTGCCAGCAGTTTACAGGGACTAGCGGGAGGGTCTCGTGAGCAGTACTTC
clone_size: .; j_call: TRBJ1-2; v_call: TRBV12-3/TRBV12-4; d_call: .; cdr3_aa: CASRLLGVSGYTF; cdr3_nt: TGTGCCAGCAGGCTATTAGGGGTCTCTGGCTACACCTTC
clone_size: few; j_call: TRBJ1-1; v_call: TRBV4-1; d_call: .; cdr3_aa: CASSQARLSGSGEAFF; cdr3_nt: TGCGCCAGCAGCCAAGCCCGCTTGTCGGGTTCGGGTGAAGCTTTCTTT
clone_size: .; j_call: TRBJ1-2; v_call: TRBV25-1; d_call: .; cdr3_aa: CASSEFRGNTYGYTF; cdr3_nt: TGTGCCAGCAGTGAATTTAGGGGAAATACCTATGGCTACACCTTC
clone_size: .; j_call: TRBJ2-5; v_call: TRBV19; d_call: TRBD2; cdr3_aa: CASSRGLAGGETQYF; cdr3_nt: TGTGCCAGTAGCCGGGGACTAGCGGGAGGAGAGACCCAGTACTTC
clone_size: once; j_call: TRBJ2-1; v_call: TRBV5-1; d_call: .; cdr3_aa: CASSGTVNNEQFF; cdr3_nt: TGCGCCAGCAGCGGGACTGTGAACAATGAGCAGTTCTTC
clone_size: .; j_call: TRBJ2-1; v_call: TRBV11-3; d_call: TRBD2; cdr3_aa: CASSRSGTSGNSYNEQFF; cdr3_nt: TGTGCCAGCAGTAGGTCCGGGACTAGCGGAAACTCCTACAATGAGCAGTTCTTC
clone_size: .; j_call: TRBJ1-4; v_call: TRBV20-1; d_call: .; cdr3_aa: CSASRQNNEKLFF; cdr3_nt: TGCAGTGCTAGTCGACAGAATAATGAAAAACTGTTTTTT
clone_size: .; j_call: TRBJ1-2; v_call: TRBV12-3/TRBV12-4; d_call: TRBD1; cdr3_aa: CASSLTGGYGYTF; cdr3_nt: TGTGCCAGCAGTTTAACAGGGGGCTATGGCTACACCTTC
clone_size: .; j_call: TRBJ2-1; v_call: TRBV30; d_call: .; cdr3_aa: CAWRTGTHHEQFF; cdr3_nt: TGTGCCTGGAGAACAGGTACCCACCATGAGCAGTTCTTC
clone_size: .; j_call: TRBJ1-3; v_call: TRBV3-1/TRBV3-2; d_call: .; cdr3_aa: CASSQAAGIIYF; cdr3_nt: TGTGCCAGCAGCCAAGCAGCGGGGATCATATATTTT
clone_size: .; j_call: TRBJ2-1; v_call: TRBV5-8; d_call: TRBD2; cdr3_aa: CASSFQKTSGMYNEQFF; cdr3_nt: TGTGCCAGCAGCTTCCAAAAGACTAGCGGGATGTACAATGAGCAGTTCTTC
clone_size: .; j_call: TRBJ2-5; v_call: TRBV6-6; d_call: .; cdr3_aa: CASSYGTVRETQYF; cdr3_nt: TGTGCCAGCAGTTACGGTACGGTTCGAGAGACCCAGTACTTC
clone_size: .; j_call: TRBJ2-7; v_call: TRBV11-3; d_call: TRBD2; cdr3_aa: CASSATSVGEQYF; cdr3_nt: TGTGCCAGCAGCGCAACTAGCGTGGGGGAGCAGTACTTC
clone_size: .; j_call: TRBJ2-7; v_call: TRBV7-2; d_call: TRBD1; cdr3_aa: CASRQDRGAIYEQYF; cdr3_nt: TGTGCCAGCAGACAGGACAGGGGCGCGATCTACGAGCAGTACTTC
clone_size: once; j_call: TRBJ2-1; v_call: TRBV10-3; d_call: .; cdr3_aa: CAISESPGTEQFF; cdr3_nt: TGTGCCATCAGTGAGTCGCCCGGGACAGAGCAGTTCTTC
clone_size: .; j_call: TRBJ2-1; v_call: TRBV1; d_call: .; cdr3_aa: CTSSFESGGQRYNEQFF; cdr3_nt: TGCACCAGCAGCTTCGAATCGGGGGGGCAACGCTACAATGAGCAGTTCTTC
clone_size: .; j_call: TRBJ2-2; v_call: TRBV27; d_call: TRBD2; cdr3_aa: CASSLFGGRNTGELFF; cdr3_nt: TGTGCCAGCAGTTTATTTGGCGGGAGGAACACCGGGGAGCTGTTTTTT
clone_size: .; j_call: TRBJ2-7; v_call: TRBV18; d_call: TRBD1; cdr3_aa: CASSQDRGGYEQYF; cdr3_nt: TGTGCCAGCTCACAGGACAGGGGAGGCTACGAGCAGTACTTC
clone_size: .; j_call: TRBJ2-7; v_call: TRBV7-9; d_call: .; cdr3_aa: CASSLIPLGDFDYEQYF; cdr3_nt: TGTGCCAGCAGCTTAATTCCCCTCGGGGATTTTGACTACGAGCAGTACTTC
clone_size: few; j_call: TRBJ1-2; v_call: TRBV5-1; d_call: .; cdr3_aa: CASSLEGDYGYTF; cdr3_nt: TGCGCCAGCAGCTTGGAGGGAGACTATGGCTACACCTTC
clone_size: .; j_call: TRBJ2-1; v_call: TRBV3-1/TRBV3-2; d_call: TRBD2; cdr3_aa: CASSQGAGGPYNEQFF; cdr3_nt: TGTGCCAGCAGCCAAGGTGCGGGGGGGCCGTACAATGAGCAGTTCTTC
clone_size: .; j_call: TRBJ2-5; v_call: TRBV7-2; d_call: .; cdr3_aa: CASSLGFGRAQETQYF; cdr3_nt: TGTGCCAGCAGCTTAGGTTTCGGCAGGGCCCAAGAGACCCAGTACTTC
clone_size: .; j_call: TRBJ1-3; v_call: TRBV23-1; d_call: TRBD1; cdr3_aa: CASSQQGTDKKLSGNTIYF; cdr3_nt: TGCGCCAGCAGTCAGCAAGGGACAGATAAAAAGCTCTCTGGAAACACCATATATTTT
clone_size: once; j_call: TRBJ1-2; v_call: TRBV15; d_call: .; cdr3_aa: CATSMGHQYGYTF; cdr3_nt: TGTGCCACCAGCATGGGACATCAGTATGGCTACACCTTC
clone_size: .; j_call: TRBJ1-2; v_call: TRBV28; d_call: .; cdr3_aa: CASSSPDRHGYTF; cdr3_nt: TGTGCCAGCAGTTCCCCCGACAGGCATGGCTACACCTTC
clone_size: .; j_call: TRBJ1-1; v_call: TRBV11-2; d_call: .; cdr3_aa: CASSPRLSNTEAFF; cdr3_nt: TGTGCCAGCAGCCCCCGCCTGAGCAACACTGAAGCTTTCTTT
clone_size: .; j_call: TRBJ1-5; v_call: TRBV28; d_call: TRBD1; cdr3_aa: CASQEVTGGSGQPQHF; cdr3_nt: TGTGCCAGCCAGGAAGTGACAGGGGGCAGTGGTCAGCCCCAGCATTTT
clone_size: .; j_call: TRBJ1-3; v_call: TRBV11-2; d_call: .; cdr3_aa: CASSLGQVLAGNTIYF; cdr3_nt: TGTGCCAGCAGCTTAGGCCAGGTACTGGCTGGAAACACCATATATTTT
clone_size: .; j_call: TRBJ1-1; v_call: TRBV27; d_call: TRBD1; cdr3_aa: CASSQGTDEAFF; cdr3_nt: TGTGCCAGCAGTCAAGGGACAGATGAAGCTTTCTTT